This T cell receptor beta chain was retrieved from a study of blood T cells in healthy people across ages. Together with a sample-barcoded 5' primer, a J-beta primer mix was included in a second PCR lasting roughly 6 to 12 cycles. TCRdb analysed the 5' RACE reads with MiXCR anew, one entry per CDR3 protein. Altogether approximately 780,000 distinct CDR3 sequences are present, around 25% being singletons, with the ten largest covering over 2.5%. From germline, CDR1 is LGHDT and CDR2 YNNKEL (reference sequence). J was trimmed by 2 bases and V by 9 bases; bases with no gene match: 1. CDR3 length equals 13 residues. The same data also contributed to another study, on T cells of mothers and their children.

The gene calls are TRBV3-1 and TRBJ2-3; 11 bases are shared with TRBD2. The sequence was obtained from a boy between 10 and 17 years old in good health. What was sequenced was blood. The CDR3 is CASSGGATDTQYF. CDR3 sequence (DNA): TGTGCCAGTAGCGGGGGGGCCACAGATACGCAGTATTTT.